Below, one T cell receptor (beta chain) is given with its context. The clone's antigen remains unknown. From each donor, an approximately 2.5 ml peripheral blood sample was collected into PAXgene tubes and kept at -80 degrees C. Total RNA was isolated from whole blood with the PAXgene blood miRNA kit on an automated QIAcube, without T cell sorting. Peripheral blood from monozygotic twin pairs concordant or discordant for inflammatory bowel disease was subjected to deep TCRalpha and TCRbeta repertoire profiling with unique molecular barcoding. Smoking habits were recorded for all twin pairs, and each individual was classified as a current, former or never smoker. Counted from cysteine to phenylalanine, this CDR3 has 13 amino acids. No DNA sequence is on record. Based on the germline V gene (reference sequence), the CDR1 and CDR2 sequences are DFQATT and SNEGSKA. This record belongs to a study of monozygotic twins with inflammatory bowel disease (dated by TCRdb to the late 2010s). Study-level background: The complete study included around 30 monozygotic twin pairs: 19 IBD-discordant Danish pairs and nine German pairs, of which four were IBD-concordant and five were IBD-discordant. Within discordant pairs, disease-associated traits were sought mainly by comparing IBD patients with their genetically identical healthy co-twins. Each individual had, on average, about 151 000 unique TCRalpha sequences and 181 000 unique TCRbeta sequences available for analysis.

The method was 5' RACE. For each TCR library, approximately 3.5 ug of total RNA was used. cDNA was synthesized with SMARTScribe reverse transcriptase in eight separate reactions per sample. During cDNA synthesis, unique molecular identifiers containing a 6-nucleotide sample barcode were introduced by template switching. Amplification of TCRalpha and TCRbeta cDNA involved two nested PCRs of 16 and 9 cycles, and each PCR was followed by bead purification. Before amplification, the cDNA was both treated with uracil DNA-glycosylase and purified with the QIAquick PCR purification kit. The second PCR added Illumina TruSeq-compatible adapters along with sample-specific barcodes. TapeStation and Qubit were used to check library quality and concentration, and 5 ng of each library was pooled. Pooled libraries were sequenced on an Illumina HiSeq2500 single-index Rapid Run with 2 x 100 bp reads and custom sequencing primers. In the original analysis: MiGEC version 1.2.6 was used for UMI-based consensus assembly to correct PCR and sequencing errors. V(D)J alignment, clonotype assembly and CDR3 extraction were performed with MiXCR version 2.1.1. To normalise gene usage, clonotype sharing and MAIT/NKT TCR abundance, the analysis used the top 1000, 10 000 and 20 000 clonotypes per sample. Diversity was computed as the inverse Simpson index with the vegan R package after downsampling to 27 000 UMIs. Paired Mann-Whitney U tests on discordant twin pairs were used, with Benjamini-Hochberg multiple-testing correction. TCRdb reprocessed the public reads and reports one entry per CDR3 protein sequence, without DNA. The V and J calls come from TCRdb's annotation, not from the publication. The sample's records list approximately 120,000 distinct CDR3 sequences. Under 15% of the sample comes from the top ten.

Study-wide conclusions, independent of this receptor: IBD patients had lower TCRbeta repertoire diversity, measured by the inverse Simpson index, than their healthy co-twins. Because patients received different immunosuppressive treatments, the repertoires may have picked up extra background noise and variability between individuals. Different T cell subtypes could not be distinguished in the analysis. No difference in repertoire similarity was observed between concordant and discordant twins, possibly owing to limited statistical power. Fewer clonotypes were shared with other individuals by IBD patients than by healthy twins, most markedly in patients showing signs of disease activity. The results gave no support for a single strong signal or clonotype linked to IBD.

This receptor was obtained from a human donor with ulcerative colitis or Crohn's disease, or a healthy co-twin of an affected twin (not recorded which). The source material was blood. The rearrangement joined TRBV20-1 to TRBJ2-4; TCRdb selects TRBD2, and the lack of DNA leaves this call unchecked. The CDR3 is CSAPQGGRNIQYF.